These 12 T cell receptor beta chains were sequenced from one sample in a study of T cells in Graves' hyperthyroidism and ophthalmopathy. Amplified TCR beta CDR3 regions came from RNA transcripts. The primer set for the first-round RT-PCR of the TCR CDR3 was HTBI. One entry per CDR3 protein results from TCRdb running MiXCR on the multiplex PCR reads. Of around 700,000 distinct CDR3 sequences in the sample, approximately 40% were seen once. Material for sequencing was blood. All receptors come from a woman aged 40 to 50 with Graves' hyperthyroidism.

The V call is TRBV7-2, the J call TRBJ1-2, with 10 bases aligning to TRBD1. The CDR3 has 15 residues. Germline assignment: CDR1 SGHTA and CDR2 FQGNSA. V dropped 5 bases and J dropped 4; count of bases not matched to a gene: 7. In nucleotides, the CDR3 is TGTGCCAGCAGCCCCGTGGGACAGGGGACCTATGGCTACACCTTC. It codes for CASSPVGQGTYGYTF.

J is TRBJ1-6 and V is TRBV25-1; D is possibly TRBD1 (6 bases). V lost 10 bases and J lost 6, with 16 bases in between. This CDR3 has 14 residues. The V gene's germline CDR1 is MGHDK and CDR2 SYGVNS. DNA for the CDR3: TGTGCCACCTACCGGGGACAAGGTAATTCACCCCTCCACTTT. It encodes CATYRGQGNSPLHF.

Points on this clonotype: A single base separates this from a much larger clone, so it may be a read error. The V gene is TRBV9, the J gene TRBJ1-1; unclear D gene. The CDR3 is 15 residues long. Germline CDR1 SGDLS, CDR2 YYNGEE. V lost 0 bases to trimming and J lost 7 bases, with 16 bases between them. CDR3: CASSVGLLPEDEAFF. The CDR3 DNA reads TGTGCCAGCAGCGTAGGTCTCCTTCCCGAGGATGAAGCTTTCTTT.

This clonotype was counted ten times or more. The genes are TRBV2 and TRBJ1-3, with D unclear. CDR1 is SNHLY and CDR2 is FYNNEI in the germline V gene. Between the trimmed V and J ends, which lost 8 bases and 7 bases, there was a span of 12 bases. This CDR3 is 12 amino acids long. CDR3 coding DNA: TGTGCCAGCTCTTCCCTCCGTAACACCATATATTTT. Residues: CASSSLRNTIYF.

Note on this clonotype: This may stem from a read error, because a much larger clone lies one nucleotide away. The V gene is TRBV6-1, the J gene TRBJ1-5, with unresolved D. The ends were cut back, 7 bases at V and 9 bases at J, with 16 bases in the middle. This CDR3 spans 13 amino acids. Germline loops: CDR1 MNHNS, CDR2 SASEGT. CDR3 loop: CASTPQVGGPQHF. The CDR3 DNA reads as TGTGCCAGCACACCCCAGGTCGGCGGGCCCCAGCATTTT.

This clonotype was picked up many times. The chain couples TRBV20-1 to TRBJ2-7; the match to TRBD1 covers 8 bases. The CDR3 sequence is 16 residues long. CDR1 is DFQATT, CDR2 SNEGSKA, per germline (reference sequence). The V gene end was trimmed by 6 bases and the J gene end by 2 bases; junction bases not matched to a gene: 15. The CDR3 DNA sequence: TGCAGTGCCACTTTTCCCAAGGGACAGGTTGCCTACGAGCAGTACTTC. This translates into CSATFPKGQVAYEQYF.

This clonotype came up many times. This CDR3 reads CSVALSSVSSYEQYF. The CDR3 region has the DNA TGCAGCGTCGCCCTCTCTAGCGTCTCTTCCTACGAGCAGTACTTC. V and J are TRBV29-1 and TRBJ2-7; D possibly corresponds to TRBD2 (6 bases). The V gene lost 6 bases and the J gene lost 1 base, with 19 bases spanning the gap. Germline assignment: CDR1 SQVTM and CDR2 ANQGSEA. The CDR3 consists of 15 residues.

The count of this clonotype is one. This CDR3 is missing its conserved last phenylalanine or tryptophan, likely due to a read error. CDR3 nucleotide sequence: TGTGCCAGTAGTATAGGGGACAGGGAAAACTATGGCTACACCCTC. Protein product: CASSIGDRENYGYTL. This chain links TRBV19 with TRBJ1-2; 9 positions match TRBD1. Germline values: CDR1 LNHDA, CDR2 SQIVND (reference sequence). V shed 1 base and J 2 bases; nucleotides not matched to a gene: 2. The CDR3 sequence is 15 residues long.

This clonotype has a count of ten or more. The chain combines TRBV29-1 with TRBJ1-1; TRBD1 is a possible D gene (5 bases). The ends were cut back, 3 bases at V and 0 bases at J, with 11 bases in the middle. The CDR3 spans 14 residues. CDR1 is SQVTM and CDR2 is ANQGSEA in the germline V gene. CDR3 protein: CSVDLTDMNTEAFF. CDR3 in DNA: TGCAGCGTTGATCTGACGGACATGAACACTGAAGCTTTCTTT.

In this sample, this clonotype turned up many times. CDR3 sequence reads: CSVELQETQYF. The CDR3, as DNA: TGCAGTGTAGAGCTTCAAGAGACCCAGTACTTC. The gene calls are TRBV20-1 and TRBJ2-5, with D unresolved. CDR1 and CDR2 from the germline V gene are DFQATT and SNEGSKA (reference sequence). The CDR3 spans 11 residues. V was cut by 7 bases and J by 2 bases, with 8 bases left in between.

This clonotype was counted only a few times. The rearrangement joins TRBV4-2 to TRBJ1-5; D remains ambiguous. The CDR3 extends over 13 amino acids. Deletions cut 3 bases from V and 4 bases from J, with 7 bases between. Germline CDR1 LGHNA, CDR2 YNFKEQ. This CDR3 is CASSQDVNQPQHF. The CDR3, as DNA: TGTGCCAGCAGCCAGGACGTTAATCAGCCCCAGCATTTT.

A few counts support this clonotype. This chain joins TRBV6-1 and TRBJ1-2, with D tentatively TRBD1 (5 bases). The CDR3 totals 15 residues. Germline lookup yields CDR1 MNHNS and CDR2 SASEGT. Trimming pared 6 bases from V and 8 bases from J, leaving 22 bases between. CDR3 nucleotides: TGTGCCAGCAGCGTTCAGGGTATCCTCTCGGAAGGCTACACCTTC. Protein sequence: CASSVQGILSEGYTF.